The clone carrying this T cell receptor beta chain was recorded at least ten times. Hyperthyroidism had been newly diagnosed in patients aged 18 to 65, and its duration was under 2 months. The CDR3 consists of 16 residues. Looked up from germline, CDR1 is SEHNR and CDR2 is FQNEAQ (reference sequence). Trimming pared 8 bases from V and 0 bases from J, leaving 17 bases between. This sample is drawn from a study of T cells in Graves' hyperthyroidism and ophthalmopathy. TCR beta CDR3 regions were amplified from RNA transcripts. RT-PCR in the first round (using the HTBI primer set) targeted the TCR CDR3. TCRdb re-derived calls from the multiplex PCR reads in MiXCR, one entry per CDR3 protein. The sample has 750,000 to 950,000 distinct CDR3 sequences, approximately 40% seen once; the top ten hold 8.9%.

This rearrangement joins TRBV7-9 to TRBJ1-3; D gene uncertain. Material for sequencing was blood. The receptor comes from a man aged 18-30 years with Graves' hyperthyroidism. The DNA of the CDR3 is TGTGCCAGCGATGCGAGTAAGGGAGCCTCTGGAAACACCATATATTTT. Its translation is CASDASKGASGNTIYF.